The next 13 T cell receptor beta chains were all read from a single sample in a study of shared clonotypes between healthy human individuals. Data came from immunoSEQ multiplex PCR; TCRdb stores just in-frame clones and leaves some out. Of more than 2,000,000 clones in the sample, around 90% were seen once. Sequenced input: naive CD4+ T cells sorted from blood. Subset defined: CD45RA+ positively selected. These receptors all come from a man between 18 and 29 years old in good health.

The rearrangement links TRBV10-3 to TRBJ2-7, with 10 nucleotides matching TRBD2. Germline V gene sequence: CDR1 ENHRY, CDR2 SYGVKD. CDR3 length: 13 residues. V lost 10 bases to trimming and J lost 0 bases; unmatched junction nucleotides: 3. CDR3 region: CATLAGDSYEQYF. The CDR3 DNA reads TGTGCCACCCTAGCGGGGGACTCCTACGAGCAGTACTTC.

This chain joins TRBV19 and TRBJ1-1; D is ambiguous. The CDR3 runs to 14 residues. Trimming shortened V by 4 bases and J by 9 bases, and 18 bases separated the two germline ends. Germline V gene lookup returns CDR1 LNHDA and CDR2 SQIVND (reference sequence). As DNA, the CDR3 is TGTGCCAGTAGTAACTCCCGGACCGCCGATAAAGCTTTCTTT. As protein: CASSNSRTADKAFF.

The chain is built from TRBV2 and TRBJ2-3; the D is unclear. The CDR3 has 12 residues. From germline, CDR1 is SNHLY and CDR2 FYNNEI. Trimming pared 5 bases from V and 4 bases from J, leaving 7 bases between. The CDR3 is CASSILSDTQYF. The CDR3 DNA reads as TGTGCCAGCAGTATTCTATCAGATACGCAGTATTTT.

The chain couples TRBV7-9 to TRBJ1-4; possible D gene TRBD1, 6 bases. Germline lookup yields CDR1 SEHNR and CDR2 FQNEAQ (reference sequence). Trimming pared 3 bases from V and 3 bases from J, leaving 8 bases between. This CDR3 region has 14 residues. The CDR3, as DNA: TGTGCCAGCAGCTTGGGGGCAGCTAATGAAAAACTGTTTTTT. Translating gives CASSLGAANEKLFF.

The table lists this clone with a count of one. The gene calls are TRBV5-1 and TRBJ2-1, with 12 bases lining up with TRBD2. Trimming cost V 2 bases and J 5 bases; bases outside gene matches: 11. CDR1 is SGHRS and CDR2 is YFSETQ in the germline V gene. This CDR3 contains 18 residues. CDR3 nucleotide sequence: TGCGCCAGCAGCTTCCCCAGGACTAGCGGGACTATCCACAATGAGCAGTTCTTC. Translating gives CASSFPRTSGTIHNEQFF.

This clone was seen a single time. The chain is built from TRBV10-2 and TRBJ2-2; 9 positions agree with TRBD1. J was trimmed by 7 bases and V by 3 bases; bases with no gene match: 3. Germline V gene lookup returns CDR1 WSHSY and CDR2 SAAADI. The CDR3 is 14 amino acids. The CDR3 DNA sequence: TGCGCCAGCAGTGAACAGGGGGCTATCGGGGAGCTGTTTTTT. Encoded protein: CASSEQGAIGELFF.

This sequence joins TRBV30 and TRBJ2-2, with D uncertain. The CDR3 extends over 12 amino acids. Germline V gives CDR1 GTSNPN, CDR2 SVGIG (reference sequence). Trimming stripped 3 bases from V and 7 bases from J, with 9 bases between. CDR3 sequence: CAWRCPDGELFF. The CDR3 DNA sequence: TGTGCCTGGAGGTGTCCGGACGGGGAGCTGTTTTTT.

The chain couples TRBV2 to TRBJ2-7, with 8 bases aligning to TRBD2. Germline assignment: CDR1 SNHLY and CDR2 FYNNEI. The CDR3 is 15 residues long. Trimming cost V 7 bases and J 1 base; bases outside gene matches: 9. The CDR3: CASKGSSGSSYEQYF. CDR3 sequence (DNA): TGTGCCAGCAAAGGGTCCAGCGGGAGTTCCTACGAGCAGTACTTC.

The rearrangement joins TRBV6-5 to TRBJ2-3, with D possibly matching TRBD2 (5 bases). Between the trimmed V and J ends, which lost 5 bases and 0 bases, there was a span of 12 bases. From germline, CDR1 is MNHEY and CDR2 SVGAGI. The CDR3 length is 15 residues. The chain's CDR3 is CASSPTRASTDTQYF. The CDR3 region has the DNA TGTGCCAGCAGTCCTACTAGGGCTAGCACAGATACGCAGTATTTT.

The sample holds one count of this clone. The gene calls are TRBV5-1 and TRBJ2-1; 7 bases are shared with TRBD2. The trim removed 2 bases at V and 5 bases at J, leaving 1 base unmatched. This CDR3 is built from 13 residues. The germline V gene encodes CDR1 SGHRS and CDR2 YFSETQ. This CDR3 is CASSFLADNEQFF. CDR3 sequence (DNA): TGCGCCAGCAGCTTTCTAGCGGACAATGAGCAGTTCTTC. Together with reference TRBV5-1 and TRBJ2-1, the CDR3 gives the full variable domain: KAGVTQTPRYLIKTRGQQVTLSCSPISGHRSVSWYQQTPGQGLQFLFEYFSETQRNKGNFPGRFSGRQFSNSRSEMNVSTLELGDSALYLCASSFLADNEQFFGPGTRLTVL.

The CDR3, as DNA: TGTGCCAGTAGTATGGACAGCCGCACCGGGGAGCTGTTTTTT. As protein: CASSMDSRTGELFF. This chain joins TRBV19 and TRBJ2-2, with D possibly TRBD1 on 6 matching bases. Trimming stripped 3 bases from V and 4 bases from J, with 9 bases between. The CDR3 covers 14 residues. Germline V gene lookup returns CDR1 LNHDA and CDR2 SQIVND (reference sequence).

This chain uses TRBV6-6 with TRBJ1-1; 7 nucleotides line up with TRBD1. Trimming at V came to 2 bases and at J to 10 bases, leaving 13 bases not matched to a gene. CDR1 MNHNY and CDR2 SVGAGI come from the germline V gene (reference sequence). The CDR3 has 15 residues. CDR3 DNA: TGTGCCAGCAGTTACGAATTACAGGGGTTAAGTCGAGCTTTCTTT. Translated: CASSYELQGLSRAFF.

The chain recombines TRBV6-5 with TRBJ1-5; D remains unclear. In germline, CDR1 is MNHEY, CDR2 SVGAGI. The V end lost 8 bases, the J end lost 0 bases, and 11 bases lay between the germline ends. The CDR3 runs 14 residues. The CDR3 region is CASAPSYSNQPQHF. The CDR3 nucleotides are TGTGCCAGCGCTCCAAGTTATAGCAATCAGCCCCAGCATTTT.